Listed below are T cell receptor beta chains from one sample, sequenced in a study of CD8+CD57+ T cells in acquired aplastic anemia. MiXCR, applied by TCRdb to the reads, yields one record per CDR3 protein. The sample has about 40,000 distinct CDR3 sequences; approximately 57% are singletons. Sequencing was performed on sorted CD4+, CD8+, or CD8+CD57+ T cells (not recorded which) from PBMCs. The receptors derive from a human donor with aplastic anemia. Both conserved end residues are part of each CDR3. A D gene is named only where the DNA matches it firmly. Clone size is given for some rows only: seen once, a few or many times, or a class if the clone is expanded.

>NA|TRBV24-1|TRBJ2-5|NA
CATSDLGAGRETQYF
TGTGCCACCAGTGATCTCGGGGCAGGGAGGGAGACCCAGTACTTC
>TRBD2|TRBV10-3|TRBJ2-7|NA
CAISATSGRTGEQYF
TGTGCCATCAGTGCGACTAGCGGGAGGACCGGCGAGCAGTACTTC
>NA|TRBV7-6|TRBJ2-2|NA
CASSLAPVANTGELFF
TGTGCCAGCAGCTTAGCGCCAGTCGCGAACACCGGGGAGCTGTTTTTT
>NA|TRBV9|TRBJ2-3|NA
CASSVGVGTDTQYF
TGTGCCAGCAGCGTAGGGGTCGGCACAGATACGCAGTATTTT
>NA|TRBV7-3|TRBJ2-7|NA
CASSLTSGGNLYEQYF
TGTGCCAGCAGCTTAACATCGGGGGGCAACCTTTACGAGCAGTACTTC
>NA|TRBV27|TRBJ2-1|NA
CASSYEGSSYNEQFF
TGTGCCAGCAGTTACGAGGGCAGCTCCTACAATGAGCAGTTCTTC
>NA|TRBV27|TRBJ1-1|many
CASSLSWQGSTEAFF
TGTGCCAGCAGTTTATCTTGGCAGGGGAGCACTGAAGCTTTCTTT
>TRBD2|TRBV4-2|TRBJ2-7|NA
CASSQSGTSGGAGYEQYF
TGTGCCAGCAGCCAATCCGGGACTAGCGGGGGGGCCGGGTACGAGCAGTACTTC
>TRBD2|TRBV20-1|TRBJ2-5|NA
CSPRSGAQETQYF
TGCAGTCCACGTAGCGGGGCCCAAGAGACCCAGTACTTC
>TRBD2|TRBV2|TRBJ2-5|NA
CASSAWWGGQETQYF
TGTGCCAGCAGTGCGTGGTGGGGGGGCCAAGAGACCCAGTACTTC
>NA|TRBV18|TRBJ1-4|NA
CASSPPLRDEKLFF
TGTGCCAGCTCACCACCATTAAGAGATGAAAAACTGTTTTTT
>NA|TRBV10-2|TRBJ1-1|NA
CASSETDSSAFF
TGCGCCAGCAGTGAGACAGACTCCTCGGCTTTCTTT
>TRBD1|TRBV25-1|TRBJ1-2|NA
CASSEYALGTGSPYGYTF
TGTGCCAGCAGTGAATACGCACTTGGGACAGGGTCCCCCTATGGCTACACCTTC
>TRBD1|TRBV5-1|TRBJ2-5|NA
CASSPGQGAWGETQYF
TGCGCCAGCAGCCCGGGACAGGGGGCCTGGGGGGAGACCCAGTACTTC
>NA|TRBV9|TRBJ1-2|NA
CASSVEGLGYGYTF
TGTGCCAGCAGCGTAGAAGGGCTCGGCTATGGCTACACCTTC